This is a list of T cell receptor beta chains from one sample in a study of cytomegalovirus exposure and HLA in healthy donors. Sequencing used immunoSEQ multiplex PCR; TCRdb keeps in-frame clones, though not all of them. The repertoire consists of around 120,000 clones, with 84% occurring once and the leading ten covering roughly 2.5%. The sequenced sample consisted of PBMCs. These receptors came from a man in his forties or fifties in good health and CMV-seronegative. The CDR3 runs from the conserved cysteine through the conserved F or W. The order of the fields is CDR3 DNA, CDR3 protein, clone size, D gene, J gene, V gene, CDR3 length. D genes are given only for firm matches. The size field is filled for only some rows; it gives once, few, many or a size class.

CDR3nt: TGTGCCAGCAGCTCAACACAGGGACAAGAGACCCAGTACTTC
CDR3aa: CASSSTQGQETQYF
abundance: once
d_gene: .
j_gene: TRBJ2-5
v_gene: TRBV7-9
len: 14

CDR3nt: TGTGCCAGCAGTCCTGGGACACCTGGGGCCAACGTCCTGACTTTC
CDR3aa: CASSPGTPGANVLTF
abundance: .
d_gene: .
j_gene: TRBJ2-6
v_gene: TRBV28
len: 15

CDR3nt: TGTGCCAGCAGCGCTATGGGACAGGGGGTCACTGAAGCTTTCTTT
CDR3aa: CASSAMGQGVTEAFF
abundance: few
d_gene: TRBD1
j_gene: TRBJ1-1
v_gene: TRBV7-2
len: 15

CDR3nt: TGCGCCAGCAGCTTTGGGCCGAATGAAAAACTGTTTTTT
CDR3aa: CASSFGPNEKLFF
abundance: few
d_gene: .
j_gene: TRBJ1-4
v_gene: TRBV5-1
len: 13

CDR3nt: TGCAGCGCCTCCGGACTGATAGGGACTAGCGGGGAGTACAATGAGCAGTTCTTC
CDR3aa: CSASGLIGTSGEYNEQFF
abundance: once
d_gene: TRBD2
j_gene: TRBJ2-1
v_gene: TRBV29-1
len: 18

CDR3nt: TGCAGCGTTGAGGGCCTAGCGGGGGGGCCATCCTACAATGAGCAGTTCTTC
CDR3aa: CSVEGLAGGPSYNEQFF
abundance: .
d_gene: TRBD2
j_gene: TRBJ2-1
v_gene: TRBV29-1
len: 17

CDR3nt: TGTGCCAGCAACCGACTAGCGGGGATGCGAGAGCAGTACTTC
CDR3aa: CASNRLAGMREQYF
abundance: .
d_gene: .
j_gene: TRBJ2-7
v_gene: TRBV21-1
len: 14

CDR3nt: TGTGCCTGGAGCCCGGGCACAGATACGCAGTATTTT
CDR3aa: CAWSPGTDTQYF
abundance: .
d_gene: .
j_gene: TRBJ2-3
v_gene: TRBV30
len: 12

CDR3nt: TGTGCCAGCAGCCAAGCCGGAGGAATTGGAAACACCATATATTTT
CDR3aa: CASSQAGGIGNTIYF
abundance: .
d_gene: .
j_gene: TRBJ1-3
v_gene: TRBV4-2
len: 15

CDR3nt: TGTGCCAGCAGCTTAGGGGACAGGCATTCCTGGGTATCCTACGAGCAGTACTTC
CDR3aa: CASSLGDRHSWVSYEQYF
abundance: .
d_gene: TRBD1
j_gene: TRBJ2-7
v_gene: TRBV11-3
len: 18

CDR3nt: TGTGCCAGCAGTTACTTGAGCGGGGCGGCCTACGAGCAGTACTTC
CDR3aa: CASSYLSGAAYEQYF
abundance: .
d_gene: TRBD2
j_gene: TRBJ2-7
v_gene: TRBV6-5
len: 15

CDR3nt: TGTGCCAGCAGCCCGCAGGGCCCGATGAACACTGAAGCTTTCTTT
CDR3aa: CASSPQGPMNTEAFF
abundance: .
d_gene: .
j_gene: TRBJ1-1
v_gene: TRBV7-6
len: 15

CDR3nt: TGCGCCAGCAGCCTTAGCAATGAAAAACTGTTTTTT
CDR3aa: CASSLSNEKLFF
abundance: few
d_gene: .
j_gene: TRBJ1-4
v_gene: TRBV4-1
len: 12

CDR3nt: TGTGCCAGCAGCCGAGACAGGAGCTCCTATAATTCACCCCTCCACTTT
CDR3aa: CASSRDRSSYNSPLHF
abundance: .
d_gene: .
j_gene: TRBJ1-6
v_gene: TRBV27
len: 16

CDR3nt: TGCGCCAGCAGCGTGGCGCCTTCTAGCGGGGTCGATGAGCAGTTCTTC
CDR3aa: CASSVAPSSGVDEQFF
abundance: .
d_gene: TRBD2
j_gene: TRBJ2-1
v_gene: TRBV5-1
len: 16

CDR3nt: TGTGCCAGTAGTTCCGAGACAGGGGGCAGTGAAAAACTGTTTTTT
CDR3aa: CASSSETGGSEKLFF
abundance: .
d_gene: TRBD1
j_gene: TRBJ1-4
v_gene: TRBV19
len: 15

CDR3nt: TGTGCCAGCAGCTTACGTATCGGGGAGCTGTTTTTT
CDR3aa: CASSLRIGELFF
abundance: .
d_gene: .
j_gene: TRBJ2-2
v_gene: TRBV7-9
len: 12

CDR3nt: TGTGCCTGGAGTGTAGGCTCAGGGGGTGAAGCTTTCTTT
CDR3aa: CAWSVGSGGEAFF
abundance: .
d_gene: TRBD1
j_gene: TRBJ1-1
v_gene: TRBV30
len: 13

CDR3nt: TGTGCCTGGAGAAATCAGCCCTCGGAGGGAAAACTGTTTTTT
CDR3aa: CAWRNQPSEGKLFF
abundance: .
d_gene: .
j_gene: TRBJ1-4
v_gene: TRBV30
len: 14

CDR3nt: TGTGCCAGCAGCTACTATCAGGGGAGTGGGACTGAAGCTTTCTTT
CDR3aa: CASSYYQGSGTEAFF
abundance: .
d_gene: .
j_gene: TRBJ1-1
v_gene: TRBV7-2
len: 15

CDR3nt: TGTGCCAGCAGCCTCTGGACAGCTCCAGCTGAAGCTTTCTTT
CDR3aa: CASSLWTAPAEAFF
abundance: once
d_gene: .
j_gene: TRBJ1-1
v_gene: TRBV7-2
len: 14

CDR3nt: TGTGCCATCACCGGGACAGGGCTATGGAGCTATGGCTACACCTTC
CDR3aa: CAITGTGLWSYGYTF
abundance: .
d_gene: TRBD1
j_gene: TRBJ1-2
v_gene: TRBV10-3
len: 15

CDR3nt: TGTGCCTCCCTCTGGGAGACCAAAAACATTCAGTACTTC
CDR3aa: CASLWETKNIQYF
abundance: .
d_gene: .
j_gene: TRBJ2-4
v_gene: TRBV6-6
len: 13

CDR3nt: TGCAGCGTTGAACCCCTAGCGGGGGGCAAAGAGACCCAGTACTTC
CDR3aa: CSVEPLAGGKETQYF
abundance: .
d_gene: TRBD2
j_gene: TRBJ2-5
v_gene: TRBV29-1
len: 15

CDR3nt: TGTGCCAGCAGAAACACAGGGGACGGCTACACCTTC
CDR3aa: CASRNTGDGYTF
abundance: .
d_gene: TRBD1
j_gene: TRBJ1-2
v_gene: TRBV7-9
len: 12

CDR3nt: TGCGCCAGCAGCCAGGTCGAACTCGGCTCCTACAATGAGCAGTTCTTC
CDR3aa: CASSQVELGSYNEQFF
abundance: .
d_gene: .
j_gene: TRBJ2-1
v_gene: TRBV4-3
len: 16

CDR3nt: TGTGCCAGCAGCGAAGTTACCATGGGCCAGGCCAGTGGCTACACCTTC
CDR3aa: CASSEVTMGQASGYTF
abundance: .
d_gene: .
j_gene: TRBJ1-2
v_gene: TRBV9
len: 16

CDR3nt: TGTGCCAGTAGTACCCCCGGCAGGGGCAATCAGCCCCAGCATTTT
CDR3aa: CASSTPGRGNQPQHF
abundance: .
d_gene: .
j_gene: TRBJ1-5
v_gene: TRBV19
len: 15

CDR3nt: TGTGCCTGGAGACGGGTTGGGAGACAGGGGGCGGGCGGTGAAGCTTTCTTT
CDR3aa: CAWRRVGRQGAGGEAFF
abundance: .
d_gene: TRBD1
j_gene: TRBJ1-1
v_gene: TRBV30
len: 17

CDR3nt: TGCGCCAGCAGGACTAGCGGGGGGAGGGTTGAGCAGTTCTTC
CDR3aa: CASRTSGGRVEQFF
abundance: .
d_gene: TRBD2
j_gene: TRBJ2-1
v_gene: TRBV4-1
len: 14

CDR3nt: TGTGCCGGCAGGGGGCGCCCGGACACTGAAGCTTTCTTT
CDR3aa: CAGRGRPDTEAFF
abundance: .
d_gene: TRBD1
j_gene: TRBJ1-1
v_gene: TRBV6-4
len: 13

CDR3nt: TGTGCCAGCATCAGAGACAGGGCCACTGAAGCTTTCTTT
CDR3aa: CASIRDRATEAFF
abundance: .
d_gene: TRBD1
j_gene: TRBJ1-1
v_gene: TRBV13
len: 13

CDR3nt: TGTGCCACCAGCAGAGGGGTGGGAGGAGACTATGGCTACACCTTC
CDR3aa: CATSRGVGGDYGYTF
abundance: .
d_gene: .
j_gene: TRBJ1-2
v_gene: TRBV15
len: 15

CDR3nt: TGTGCCAGCAGCTTGGCCTACACAGGGGAGATAACCTACGAGCAGTACTTC
CDR3aa: CASSLAYTGEITYEQYF
abundance: .
d_gene: TRBD1
j_gene: TRBJ2-7
v_gene: TRBV5-6
len: 17

CDR3nt: TGTGCCAGCAGCCCGGGACAGGTTAATTCACCCCTCCACTTT
CDR3aa: CASSPGQVNSPLHF
abundance: .
d_gene: TRBD1
j_gene: TRBJ1-6
v_gene: TRBV7-2
len: 14

CDR3nt: TGTGCCAGCAGCGTAGGGGGTGGGGGGGCGGCGGAGACCCAGTACTTC
CDR3aa: CASSVGGGGAAETQYF
abundance: once
d_gene: .
j_gene: TRBJ2-5
v_gene: TRBV9
len: 16

CDR3nt: TGCGCCAGCAGTCGGTGCGATGAGCAGTTCTTC
CDR3aa: CASSRCDEQFF
abundance: .
d_gene: .
j_gene: TRBJ2-1
v_gene: TRBV23-1
len: 11

CDR3nt: TGTGCCAGCAGCGGAGTAGACGTCTCTGGAAACACCATATATTTT
CDR3aa: CASSGVDVSGNTIYF
abundance: .
d_gene: .
j_gene: TRBJ1-3
v_gene: TRBV2
len: 15

CDR3nt: TGTGCCAGCAGCTTCCGGGACAGACCCTACGAGCAGTACTTC
CDR3aa: CASSFRDRPYEQYF
abundance: few
d_gene: TRBD1
j_gene: TRBJ2-7
v_gene: TRBV5-6
len: 14

CDR3nt: TGCGCCAGCAGGATTGGAGGCGGGGGCCGGGAGACCCAGTACTTC
CDR3aa: CASRIGGGGRETQYF
abundance: .
d_gene: .
j_gene: TRBJ2-5
v_gene: TRBV5-1
len: 15

CDR3nt: TGTGCCAGCAGCCCAAAACTCCGGCTGGGGCATGAGCAGTTCTTC
CDR3aa: CASSPKLRLGHEQFF
abundance: .
d_gene: .
j_gene: TRBJ2-1
v_gene: TRBV7-9
len: 15

CDR3nt: TGTGCCAGCAGTTACCAGGGGGGCACCGGGGAGCTGTTTTTT
CDR3aa: CASSYQGGTGELFF
abundance: few
d_gene: .
j_gene: TRBJ2-2
v_gene: TRBV6-5
len: 14

CDR3nt: TGTGCCAGTAGCCAACAGGGGTTGAACAATCAGCCCCAGCATTTT
CDR3aa: CASSQQGLNNQPQHF
abundance: .
d_gene: TRBD1
j_gene: TRBJ1-5
v_gene: TRBV19
len: 15

CDR3nt: TGTGCCAGCAGTGCCTGGGACAGGGATAGGGGCTACACCTTC
CDR3aa: CASSAWDRDRGYTF
abundance: once
d_gene: TRBD1
j_gene: TRBJ1-2
v_gene: TRBV2
len: 14

CDR3nt: TGCGCCAGCAGCTTGCAGGGGCCGGGAAGTTACACTGAAGCTTTCTTT
CDR3aa: CASSLQGPGSYTEAFF
abundance: .
d_gene: .
j_gene: TRBJ1-1
v_gene: TRBV5-1
len: 16

CDR3nt: TGCGCCAGCAGCCCCCTGGACAGGGCCGCGGAGACCCAGTACTTC
CDR3aa: CASSPLDRAAETQYF
abundance: .
d_gene: TRBD1
j_gene: TRBJ2-5
v_gene: TRBV4-1
len: 15

CDR3nt: TGTGCCAGCAGCCAAGATTCCACAGGGATTAACTATGGCTACACCTTC
CDR3aa: CASSQDSTGINYGYTF
abundance: .
d_gene: .
j_gene: TRBJ1-2
v_gene: TRBV4-2
len: 16

CDR3nt: TGTGCCATCAGTGATGTCTTAACCGGTGAGCAGTTCTTC
CDR3aa: CAISDVLTGEQFF
abundance: .
d_gene: .
j_gene: TRBJ2-1
v_gene: TRBV10-3
len: 13

CDR3nt: TGTGCCAGCAGTGACCAGACAGAAAGCACAGATACGCAGTATTTT
CDR3aa: CASSDQTESTDTQYF
abundance: .
d_gene: .
j_gene: TRBJ2-3
v_gene: TRBV6-1
len: 15

CDR3nt: TGTGCCAGCAGCCTACTAACTACGGGACAGGGTTATCAGCCCCAGCATTTT
CDR3aa: CASSLLTTGQGYQPQHF
abundance: .
d_gene: TRBD1
j_gene: TRBJ1-5
v_gene: TRBV27
len: 17